This passage covers 32 T cell receptor beta chains from one sample sequenced in a study of blood T cell repertoires in COVID-19. The protocol was immunoSEQ multiplex PCR, while the TCRdb copy is restricted to in-frame clones and leaves out a portion. The sample records some 250,000 clones, around 85% being singletons. The sample taken for sequencing was peripheral blood. Receptors were obtained from a woman aged 25 to 39 who had recovered from COVID-19.

The chain carries TRBV11-2 and TRBJ2-7; 9 bases fit TRBD2. Unmatched junction bases numbered 10, after V lost 5 bases and J lost 5 bases. Germline lookup yields CDR1 SGHAT and CDR2 FQNNGV. The CDR3 consists of 15 residues. The CDR3 region is CASSHKGAGGHEQYF. Written as DNA, the CDR3 is TGTGCCAGCAGCCACAAGGGAGCGGGGGGCCACGAGCAGTACTTC.

This chain connects TRBV5-1 to TRBJ1-1; possibly TRBD1 for D (6 bases). The germline V gene has CDR1 SGHRS and CDR2 YFSETQ. Trimming stripped 1 base from V and 6 bases from J, with 13 bases between. The length of the CDR3 is 14 residues. The CDR3 region is CASSLHTGTPEAFF. The DNA for the CDR3 is TGCGCCAGCAGCTTGCACACAGGGACCCCTGAAGCTTTCTTT.

V gene TRBV5-1 combines with J gene TRBJ2-2; maybe TRBD1 (5 bases). This CDR3 has 13 amino acids. The V and J ends lost 4 bases and 5 bases respectively, with 9 bases between them. Germline V gene data show CDR1 as SGHRS and CDR2 as YFSETQ. The CDR3 region has the DNA TGCGCCAGCAGCATTCCAGGGACCGGGGAGCTGTTTTTT. Its protein is CASSIPGTGELFF.

The chain links TRBV5-1 to TRBJ1-2; D is ambiguous. V shed 0 bases and J shed 2 bases, with 17 bases lying between them. Germline CDR1 reads SGHRS; CDR2 reads YFSETQ. The CDR3 covers 17 residues. CDR3 region: CASSLASSFEQNYGYTF. CDR3 sequence (DNA): TGCGCCAGCAGCTTGGCCTCCTCTTTTGAACAGAACTATGGCTACACCTTC.

This clone was seen a single time. This chain links TRBV5-4 with TRBJ2-3; TRBD2 matches at 12 bases. Germline V gene data show CDR1 as SGHNT and CDR2 as YYREEE (reference sequence). The CDR3 consists of 17 residues. With V trimmed by 2 bases and J by 0 bases, 4 bases remained unmatched. The DNA for the CDR3 is TGTGCCAGCAGCTTCCGACTAGCGGGGGCCAGCACAGATACGCAGTATTTT. Its protein is CASSFRLAGASTDTQYF. Combining the CDR3 with reference TRBV5-4 and TRBJ2-3 gives the whole variable domain ETGVTQSPTHLIKTRGQQVTLRCSSQSGHNTVSWYQQALGQGPQFIFQYYREEENGRGNFPPRFSGLQFPNYSSELNVNALELDDSALYLCASSFRLAGASTDTQYFGPGTRLTVL.

This clone was recorded a few times. The chain links TRBV18 to TRBJ1-1; TRBD1 matches at 8 bases. This CDR3 region has 14 residues. Germline CDR1 and CDR2: KGHSH and LQKENI. V lost 3 bases and J lost 6; bases outside the gene matches: 6. The CDR3 here is CASSPRQGKSEAFF. The DNA of the CDR3 is TGTGCCAGCTCACCTAGACAGGGGAAGTCTGAAGCTTTCTTT. The full variable domain, completed using reference TRBV18 and TRBJ1-1, is NAGVMQNPRHLVRRRGQEARLRCSPMKGHSHVYWYRQLPEEGLKFMVYLQKENIIDESGMPKERFSAEFPKEGPSILRIQQVVRGDSAAYFCASSPRQGKSEAFFGQGTRLTVV.

J is TRBJ1-2 and V is TRBV6-5; no clear D. V was trimmed by 2 bases and J by 8 bases, leaving 18 bases between them. Germline-derived CDR1 and CDR2 are MNHEY and SVGAGI. The CDR3 spans 15 residues. CDR3: CASSYEVASVGGYTF. CDR3 coding DNA: TGTGCCAGCAGTTACGAAGTCGCCAGCGTAGGCGGCTACACCTTC.

The chain recombines TRBV18 with TRBJ1-2, with D hard to call. V lost 3 bases, J lost 0 bases, and 11 bases lay in between. The germline gives CDR1 KGHSH, CDR2 LQKENI. The CDR3 has 15 amino acids. The CDR3 protein is CASSPSGTPNYGYTF. The CDR3 DNA sequence: TGTGCCAGCTCACCGTCGGGAACTCCTAACTATGGCTACACCTTC.

The rearrangement uses TRBV11-3 and TRBJ2-3, with D possibly matching TRBD2 (6 bases). The length of the CDR3 is 14 residues. Germline CDR1 reads SGHNT; CDR2 reads YENEEA. The V gene lost 6 bases and the J gene lost 4 bases, with 14 bases spanning the gap. CDR3 in DNA: TGTGCCAGCAGTACAGAGGGACTGGCAGATACGCAGTATTTT. The encoded protein is CASSTEGLADTQYF.

The gene calls are TRBV5-1 and TRBJ1-2; TRBD1 is a possible D gene (6 bases). V shed 4 bases and J shed 6 bases, with 16 bases lying between them. The length of the CDR3 is 14 residues. Germline loops: CDR1 SGHRS, CDR2 YFSETQ. The CDR3 loop is CASSILDQGNGYTF. The CDR3 DNA reads as TGCGCCAGCAGCATACTCGATCAGGGGAATGGCTACACCTTC.

This chain connects TRBV3-1 (or the pseudogene TRBV3-2) to TRBJ2-3; D unresolved. The CDR3 runs to 11 residues. V lost 6 bases, J lost 2 bases, and 3 bases lay in between. The germline V gene has CDR1 LGHDT and CDR2 YNNKEL (reference sequence). CDR3 DNA: TGTGCCAGCAGTTACACAGATACGCAGTATTTT. This gives the protein CASSYTDTQYF.

V usage is TRBV19 and J usage is TRBJ1-2; 9 positions match TRBD1. Trimming cost V 5 bases and J 4 bases; bases outside gene matches: 8. In germline, CDR1 is LNHDA, CDR2 SQIVND (reference sequence). The CDR3 is 15 amino acids. The CDR3 here is CASSVQGASFYGYTF. The CDR3 DNA sequence: TGTGCCAGTAGTGTACAGGGGGCCTCTTTCTATGGCTACACCTTC.

This sequence joins TRBV6-5 and TRBJ1-4; no definite D call. The CDR3 is 15 residues long. Trimming left V 6 bases short and J 5 bases short, with 16 bases between. From germline, CDR1 is MNHEY and CDR2 SVGAGI. CDR3 DNA: TGTGCCAGCAGAAAGACATGGGGAGAGAATGAAAAACTGTTTTTT. Encoded protein: CASRKTWGENEKLFF.

The DNA of the CDR3 is TGTGCCAGCAGCTTCGGTATGGTGGGGAGCTCCTATAATTCACCCCTCCACTTT. Its protein is CASSFGMVGSSYNSPLHF. V is TRBV7-2 and J is TRBJ1-6; D not resolved. Per the germline V gene, CDR1 is SGHTA and CDR2 is FQGNSA. CDR3 size: 18 residues. The V end was cut by 3 bases, the J end by 0 bases, with 15 bases between.

The chain carries TRBV4-3 and TRBJ2-3, with 9 bases aligning to TRBD1. Germline CDR1 is LGHNA and CDR2 is YSLEER. Trimming at V came to 5 bases and at J to 2 bases, leaving 11 bases not matched to a gene. This CDR3 contains 17 residues. The CDR3 coding sequence is TGCGCCAGCAGCGTAGAGCGGACAGGGGCCCTCACAGATACGCAGTATTTT. Its protein product is CASSVERTGALTDTQYF.

This chain connects TRBV2 to TRBJ1-1; no clear D. The CDR3 length is 12 residues. The V gene's germline CDR1 is SNHLY and CDR2 FYNNEI. Trimming took off 3 bases at V and 8 bases at J, with 10 bases between the two ends. CDR3 DNA: TGTGCCAGCAGTGACAGCGGGTGGGAAGCTTTCTTT. This encodes CASSDSGWEAFF. Variable domain in full (rest from reference TRBV2 and TRBJ1-1): EPEVTQTPSHQVTQMGQEVILRCVPISNHLYFYWYRQILGQKVEFLVSFYNNEISEKSEIFDDQFSVERPDGSNFTLKIRSTKLEDSAMYFCASSDSGWEAFFGQGTRLTVV.

V usage is TRBV7-7 and J usage is TRBJ2-7, with TRBD1 matching 10 bases. The V and J ends lost 5 bases and 4 bases, in that order; junction bases with no gene match: 5. The CDR3 length is 14 residues. Per the germline V gene, CDR1 is SSHAT and CDR2 is FNYEAQ (reference sequence). This chain's CDR3 is CASSPGQGGYEQYF. CDR3 bases: TGTGCCAGCAGCCCCGGACAGGGGGGTTACGAGCAGTACTTC.

This clone was detected once. The chain combines TRBV2 with TRBJ1-4; 7 nucleotides align to TRBD1. Germline CDR1 reads SNHLY; CDR2 reads FYNNEI. Unmatched junction bases numbered 11, after V lost 6 bases and J lost 7 bases. The CDR3 covers 15 residues. CDR3 nucleotide sequence: TGTGCCAGCAGATTTACTACAGGGGTCTTTGAAAAACTGTTTTTT. Protein: CASRFTTGVFEKLFF.

CDR3 sequence reads: CASSSHRDRGFETQYF. CDR3 nucleotides: TGTGCCAGCAGCTCTCACCGGGACAGGGGTTTTGAGACCCAGTACTTC. The chain has TRBV7-8 and TRBJ2-5, with TRBD1 matching over 10 bases. V trimming: 4 bases; J trimming: 5 bases; junction bases outside the gene matches: 10. The CDR3 spans 16 residues. Germline V gene sequence: CDR1 SGHVS, CDR2 FQNEAQ.

The V gene is TRBV12-5, the J gene TRBJ1-2; 8 bases align to TRBD1. V shed 6 bases, J shed 8 bases, and the junction held 8 bases outside the gene matches. This CDR3 has 13 amino acids. Germline CDR1 reads LGHNT; CDR2 reads FRNRAP. CDR3 DNA sequence: TGTGCTAGTGGGCGACAGGGGAGGGACGGCTACACCTTC. It encodes CASGRQGRDGYTF.

V gene TRBV2 combines with J gene TRBJ2-3; TRBD2 is a possible D gene (7 bases). V was clipped by 6 bases and J by 4 bases, with 20 bases between them. Germline-derived CDR1 and CDR2 are SNHLY and FYNNEI. CDR3 length equals 16 residues. The CDR3 nucleotides are TGTGCCAGCAGCGGGGGGACGGGGGCCCCCCCAGATACGCAGTATTTT. Translated: CASSGGTGAPPDTQYF.

V and J are TRBV18 and TRBJ1-5, with D perhaps TRBD1 (5 bases). This CDR3 has 12 amino acids. V lost 10 bases to trimming and J lost 2 bases, with 9 bases between them. Germline values: CDR1 KGHSH, CDR2 LQKENI. For the CDR3, the DNA is TGTGCCACAAGGGGTGGCAATCAGCCCCAGCATTTT. Protein product: CATRGGNQPQHF.

This clone was seen more than once but under ten times. CDR3 sequence (DNA): TGTGCCAGCAGCCAAGGGAGGGAGGAAGCTTTCTTT. Translation: CASSQGREEAFF. V and J are TRBV4-2 and TRBJ1-1; no reliable D call. The germline V gene has CDR1 LGHNA and CDR2 YNFKEQ. The CDR3 totals 12 residues. Trimming pared 1 base from V and 8 bases from J, leaving 8 bases between.

V gene TRBV4-2 combines with J gene TRBJ2-5; no clear D gene. V was trimmed by 1 base and J by 5 bases, leaving 11 bases between them. CDR3 size: 14 residues. Germline assignment: CDR1 LGHNA and CDR2 YNFKEQ. CDR3 sequence reads: CASSQGSLGETQYF. CDR3 DNA sequence: TGTGCCAGCAGCCAAGGGTCTCTCGGGGAGACCCAGTACTTC.

The chain uses TRBV2 and TRBJ2-5; 7 positions match TRBD1. This CDR3 is built from 12 residues. Per germline, CDR1 SNHLY and CDR2 FYNNEI. J lost 4 bases, V lost 9 bases, and 5 bases had no gene match. CDR3 amino acids: CASGTARETQYF. CDR3 sequence (DNA): TGTGCCAGTGGGACAGCCAGAGAGACCCAGTACTTC. The full variable domain, with the rest looked up from reference TRBV2 and TRBJ2-5, is EPEVTQTPSHQVTQMGQEVILRCVPISNHLYFYWYRQILGQKVEFLVSFYNNEISEKSEIFDDQFSVERPDGSNFTLKIRSTKLEDSAMYFCASGTARETQYFGPGTRLLVL.

The chain employs TRBV5-6 and TRBJ1-1; 8 nucleotides agree with TRBD1. Germline loops: CDR1 SGHDT, CDR2 YYEEEE. CDR3 length equals 16 residues. The ends lost 4 bases at V and 0 bases at J; junction bases unmatched: 8. CDR3 amino acids: CASSQDRGRMNTEAFF. In DNA, the CDR3 is TGTGCCAGCAGCCAAGACAGGGGACGTATGAACACTGAAGCTTTCTTT.

The chain links TRBV5-4 to TRBJ1-2, with 7 bases matching TRBD1. Germline V gene data show CDR1 as SGHNT and CDR2 as YYREEE (reference sequence). Trimming took 2 bases from V and 2 from J; bases not matched to a gene: 6. This CDR3 spans 15 amino acids. In nucleotides, the CDR3 is TGTGCCAGCAGCTTACCCCTGACAGGGAACTATGGCTACACCTTC. Protein product: CASSLPLTGNYGYTF.

The J gene is TRBJ2-1, the V gene TRBV5-1, with 8 bases that match TRBD1. This CDR3 contains 17 residues. V lost 7 bases and J lost 5; bases outside the gene matches: 17. Germline assignment: CDR1 SGHRS and CDR2 YFSETQ. The CDR3 region has the DNA TGCGCCAGCCGAGCTCCCCCGGGACAGGCGATAAACAATGAGCAGTTCTTC. Protein product: CASRAPPGQAINNEQFF.

This clone was seen a single time. At one end, the junction sequence differs from germline, possibly due to a read error. The chain recombines TRBV2 with TRBJ2-7; TRBD1 is a possible D gene (6 bases). From germline, CDR1 is SNHLY and CDR2 FYNNEI. This CDR3 region has 13 residues. This CDR3 reads CASSGPARDNLDF. The CDR3 nucleotides read TGTGCCAGCAGTGGGCCCGCCCGGGACAACCTAGACTTC.

The chain is built from TRBV19 and TRBJ2-1; the match to TRBD2 covers 7 bases. CDR1 is LNHDA, CDR2 SQIVND, per germline (reference sequence). The CDR3 is 15 amino acids. The J segment lost 2 bases and the V segment lost 7 bases, leaving 8 bases of the junction unmatched. In DNA, the CDR3 is TGTGCCAGTACCATGGGGGGGACGCCCTACAATGAGCAGTTCTTC. Its protein is CASTMGGTPYNEQFF.

The chain combines TRBV2 with TRBJ1-2, with no clear D. This CDR3 has 11 residues. V was pared by 8 bases and J by 4 bases, with 8 bases between. CDR1 is SNHLY and CDR2 is FYNNEI in the germline V gene. The CDR3 reads CASGEGYGYTF. The CDR3 DNA reads as TGTGCCAGCGGGGAGGGCTATGGCTACACCTTC.

The chain combines TRBV2 with TRBJ2-3, with a weak D call TRBD2 (5 bases). V was shortened by 7 bases and J by 0 bases, with 11 bases between the two germline ends. The CDR3 covers 14 residues. The germline CDR1 and CDR2 sequences are SNHLY and FYNNEI. The DNA for the CDR3 is TGTGCCAGCACCGGCGGGCCTAGCACAGATACGCAGTATTTT. Its translation is CASTGGPSTDTQYF.